This T cell receptor (beta chain) was identified in a study of siplizumab effects on memory and regulatory T cells. Profiled with immunoSEQ multiplex PCR; TCRdb holds only in-frame clones, not every one. The sample lists about 110,000 clones, roughly 92% seen once, with 1% to 1.5% in the top ten. This clonotype was sampled from a human donor in good health. The source material was CD4+ T cells sorted from blood.

The CDR3 coding sequence is TGTGCCAGCGGGACAGGGGGAAACACCATATATTTT. This codes for CASGTGGNTIYF. The V and J genes are TRBV2 and TRBJ1-3, with TRBD1 matching 9 bases. Germline V CDR1 and CDR2: SNHLY, FYNNEI. The J segment lost 4 bases and the V segment lost 8 bases, leaving 0 bases of the junction unmatched. This CDR3 region has 12 residues.